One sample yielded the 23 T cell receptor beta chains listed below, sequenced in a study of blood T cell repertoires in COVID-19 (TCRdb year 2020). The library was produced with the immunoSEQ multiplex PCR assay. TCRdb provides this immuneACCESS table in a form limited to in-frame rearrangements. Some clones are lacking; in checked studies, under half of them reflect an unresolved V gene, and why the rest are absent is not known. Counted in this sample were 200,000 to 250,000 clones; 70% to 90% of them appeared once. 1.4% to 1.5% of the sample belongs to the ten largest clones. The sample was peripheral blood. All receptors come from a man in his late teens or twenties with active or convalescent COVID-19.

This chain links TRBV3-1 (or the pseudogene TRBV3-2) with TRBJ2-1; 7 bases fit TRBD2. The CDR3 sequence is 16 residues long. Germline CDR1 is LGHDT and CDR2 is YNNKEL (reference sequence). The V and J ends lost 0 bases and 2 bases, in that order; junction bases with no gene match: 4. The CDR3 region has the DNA TGTGCCAGCAGCCAAGATCGGGCGGGAGCCTACAATGAGCAGTTCTTC. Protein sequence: CASSQDRAGAYNEQFF.

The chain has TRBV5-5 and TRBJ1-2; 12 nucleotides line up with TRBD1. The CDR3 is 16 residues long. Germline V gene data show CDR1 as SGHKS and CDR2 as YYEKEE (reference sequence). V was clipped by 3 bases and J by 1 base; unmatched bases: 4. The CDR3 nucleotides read TGTGCCAGCAGCTCCGGGACAGGGGGCGGTAACTATGGCTACACCTTC. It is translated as CASSSGTGGGNYGYTF.

CDR3 sequence reads: CASGTQGAAGNTIYF. The CDR3 region has the DNA TGTGCCAGCGGTACACAGGGTGCAGCTGGAAACACCATATATTTT. The rearrangement links TRBV28 to TRBJ1-3; the D gene is possibly TRBD1 (6 bases). Germline V gene sequence: CDR1 MDHEN, CDR2 SYDVKM. This CDR3 has 15 amino acids. Trimming stripped 8 bases from V and 2 bases from J, with 16 bases between.

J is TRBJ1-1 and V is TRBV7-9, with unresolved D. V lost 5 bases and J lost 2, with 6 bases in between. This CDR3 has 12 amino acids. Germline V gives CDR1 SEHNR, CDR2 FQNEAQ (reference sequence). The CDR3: CASSRDNTEAFF. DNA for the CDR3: TGTGCCAGCAGCCGGGATAACACTGAAGCTTTCTTT.

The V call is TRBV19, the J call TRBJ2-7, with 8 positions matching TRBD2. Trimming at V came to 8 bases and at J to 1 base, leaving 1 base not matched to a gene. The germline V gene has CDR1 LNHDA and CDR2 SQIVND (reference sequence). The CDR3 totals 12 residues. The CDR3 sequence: CASASGSYEQYF. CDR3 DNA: TGTGCCAGTGCTAGCGGGTCCTACGAGCAGTACTTC.

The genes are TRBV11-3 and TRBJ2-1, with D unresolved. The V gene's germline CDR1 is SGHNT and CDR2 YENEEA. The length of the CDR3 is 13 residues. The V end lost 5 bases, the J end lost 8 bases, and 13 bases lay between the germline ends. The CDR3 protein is CASSLRIDYEQFF. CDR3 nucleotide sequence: TGTGCCAGCAGCCTACGTATCGATTATGAGCAGTTCTTC.

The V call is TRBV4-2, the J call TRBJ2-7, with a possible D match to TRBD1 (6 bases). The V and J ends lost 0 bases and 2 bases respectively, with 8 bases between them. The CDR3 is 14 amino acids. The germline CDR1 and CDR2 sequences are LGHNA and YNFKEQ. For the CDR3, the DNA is TGTGCCAGCAGCCAAGATTGGGGGCCCTACGAGCAGTACTTC. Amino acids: CASSQDWGPYEQYF.

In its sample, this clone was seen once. CDR3 amino acids: CASSIGNLATETQYF. The CDR3, as DNA: TGTGCCAGTAGTATTGGTAACCTGGCGACTGAGACCCAGTACTTC. The V call is TRBV19, the J call TRBJ2-5; the D is unclear. Germline V gene sequence: CDR1 LNHDA, CDR2 SQIVND (reference sequence). Trimming removed 3 bases from V and 5 bases from J, with 16 bases in between. This CDR3 region has 15 residues.

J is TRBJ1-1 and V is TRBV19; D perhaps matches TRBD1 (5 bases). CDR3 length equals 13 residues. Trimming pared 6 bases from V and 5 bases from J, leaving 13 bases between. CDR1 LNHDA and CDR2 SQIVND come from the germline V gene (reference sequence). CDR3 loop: CASRLDSQTEAFF. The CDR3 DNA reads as TGTGCCAGTAGATTAGACAGTCAAACTGAAGCTTTCTTT.

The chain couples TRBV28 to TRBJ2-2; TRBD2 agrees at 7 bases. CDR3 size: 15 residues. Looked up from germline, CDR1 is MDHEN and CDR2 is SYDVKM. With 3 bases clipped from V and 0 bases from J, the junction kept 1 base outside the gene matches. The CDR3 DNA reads TGTGCCAGCAGTTTTCGGGGGGCGAACACCGGGGAGCTGTTTTTT. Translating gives CASSFRGANTGELFF. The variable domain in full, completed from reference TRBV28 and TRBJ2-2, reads DVKVTQSSRYLVKRTGEKVFLECVQDMDHENMFWYRQDPGLGLRLIYFSYDVKMKEKGDIPEGYSVSREKKERFSLILESASTNQTSMYLCASSFRGANTGELFFGEGSRLTVL.

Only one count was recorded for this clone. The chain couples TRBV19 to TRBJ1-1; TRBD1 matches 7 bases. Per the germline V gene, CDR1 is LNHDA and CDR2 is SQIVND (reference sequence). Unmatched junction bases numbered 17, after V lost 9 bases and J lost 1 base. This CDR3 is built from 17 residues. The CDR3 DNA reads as TGTGCCAGCCAAAGGGCCCAGGGGGTTAAAGGGAACACTGAAGCTTTCTTT. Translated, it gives CASQRAQGVKGNTEAFF.

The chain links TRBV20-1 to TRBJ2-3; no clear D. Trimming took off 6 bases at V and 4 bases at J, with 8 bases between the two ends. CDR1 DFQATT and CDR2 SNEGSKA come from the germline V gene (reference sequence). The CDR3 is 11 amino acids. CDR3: CSAQVSDTQYF. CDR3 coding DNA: TGCAGTGCCCAGGTGTCAGATACGCAGTATTTT.

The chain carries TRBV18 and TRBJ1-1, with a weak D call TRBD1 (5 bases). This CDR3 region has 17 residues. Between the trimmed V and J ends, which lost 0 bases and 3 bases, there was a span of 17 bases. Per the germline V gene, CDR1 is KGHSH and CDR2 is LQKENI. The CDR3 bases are TGTGCCAGCTCACCACCGTGGGCAGGGTCGATGCACACTGAAGCTTTCTTT. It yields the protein CASSPPWAGSMHTEAFF.

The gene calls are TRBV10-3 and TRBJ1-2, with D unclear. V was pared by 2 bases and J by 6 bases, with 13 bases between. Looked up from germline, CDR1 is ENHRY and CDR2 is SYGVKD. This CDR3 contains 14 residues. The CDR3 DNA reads TGTGCCATCAGTGAGGGGGTTGAGGAGGATGGCTACACCTTC. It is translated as CAISEGVEEDGYTF.

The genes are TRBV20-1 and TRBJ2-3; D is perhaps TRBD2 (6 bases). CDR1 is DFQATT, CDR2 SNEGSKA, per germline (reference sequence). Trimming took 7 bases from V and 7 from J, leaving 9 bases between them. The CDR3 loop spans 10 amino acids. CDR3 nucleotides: TGCAGTGAGGGAGGAAATACGCAGTATTTT. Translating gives CSEGGNTQYF.

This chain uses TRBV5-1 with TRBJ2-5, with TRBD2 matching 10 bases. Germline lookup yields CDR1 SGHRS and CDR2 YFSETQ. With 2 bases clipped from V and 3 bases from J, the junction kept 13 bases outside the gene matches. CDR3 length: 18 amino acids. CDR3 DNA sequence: TGCGCCAGCAGCTTAGAGCTAGCGGGAGTTGGTCCCGAAGAGACCCAGTACTTC. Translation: CASSLELAGVGPEETQYF.

The CDR3 DNA reads as TGTGCCAGCAGCCCGCGGACTAGCGGGAGGATAAATGAGCAGTTCTTC. This encodes CASSPRTSGRINEQFF. The V and J genes are TRBV5-4 and TRBJ2-1; 14 bases fit TRBD2. With 4 bases clipped from V and 7 bases from J, the junction kept 7 bases outside the gene matches. Germline V gene lookup returns CDR1 SGHNT and CDR2 YYREEE (reference sequence). This CDR3 contains 16 residues.

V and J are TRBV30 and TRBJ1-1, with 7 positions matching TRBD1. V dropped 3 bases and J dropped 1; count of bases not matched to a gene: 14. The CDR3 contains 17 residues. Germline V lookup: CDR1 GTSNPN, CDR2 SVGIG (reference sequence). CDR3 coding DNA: TGTGCCTGGAGAGGGTTCCGCTTGGGGACAGCGAACACTGAAGCTTTCTTT. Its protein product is CAWRGFRLGTANTEAFF.

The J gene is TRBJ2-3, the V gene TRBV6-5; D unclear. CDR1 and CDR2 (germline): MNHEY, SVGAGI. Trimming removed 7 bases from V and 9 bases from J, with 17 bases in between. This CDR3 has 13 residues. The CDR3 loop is CASTETSTGTQYF. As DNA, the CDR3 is TGTGCCAGCACCGAAACAAGTACCGGGACGCAGTATTTT.

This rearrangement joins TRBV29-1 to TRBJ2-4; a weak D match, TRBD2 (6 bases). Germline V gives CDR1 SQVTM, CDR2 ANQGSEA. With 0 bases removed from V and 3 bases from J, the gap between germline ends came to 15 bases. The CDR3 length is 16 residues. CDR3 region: CSVEEGLLGLKNIQYF. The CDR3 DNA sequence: TGCAGCGTTGAAGAGGGACTCCTGGGACTCAAAAACATTCAGTACTTC. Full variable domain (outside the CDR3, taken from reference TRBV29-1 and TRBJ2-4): SAVISQKPSRDICQRGTSLTIQCQVDSQVTMMFWYRQQPGQSLTLIATANQGSEATYESGFVIDKFPISRPNLTFSTLTVSNMSPEDSSIYLCSVEEGLLGLKNIQYFGAGTRLSVL.

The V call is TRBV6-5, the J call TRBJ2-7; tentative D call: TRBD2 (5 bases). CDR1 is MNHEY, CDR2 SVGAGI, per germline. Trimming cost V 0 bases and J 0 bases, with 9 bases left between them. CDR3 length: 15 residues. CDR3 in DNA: TGTGCCAGCAGTTACTCGATGAGGGACTCCTACGAGCAGTACTTC. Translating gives CASSYSMRDSYEQYF.

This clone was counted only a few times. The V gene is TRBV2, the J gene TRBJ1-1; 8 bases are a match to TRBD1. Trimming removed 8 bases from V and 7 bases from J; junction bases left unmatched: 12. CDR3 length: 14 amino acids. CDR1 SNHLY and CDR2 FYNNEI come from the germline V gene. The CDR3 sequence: CASVSQGVEGEAFF. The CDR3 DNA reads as TGTGCCAGCGTTTCACAGGGGGTAGAGGGTGAAGCTTTCTTT.

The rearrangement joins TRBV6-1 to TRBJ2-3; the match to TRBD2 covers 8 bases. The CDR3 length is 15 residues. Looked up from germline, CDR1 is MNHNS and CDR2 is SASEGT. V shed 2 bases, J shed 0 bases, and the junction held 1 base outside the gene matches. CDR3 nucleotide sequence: TGTGCCAGCAGTGAAAAGCGGGGGAGCACAGATACGCAGTATTTT. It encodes CASSEKRGSTDTQYF.